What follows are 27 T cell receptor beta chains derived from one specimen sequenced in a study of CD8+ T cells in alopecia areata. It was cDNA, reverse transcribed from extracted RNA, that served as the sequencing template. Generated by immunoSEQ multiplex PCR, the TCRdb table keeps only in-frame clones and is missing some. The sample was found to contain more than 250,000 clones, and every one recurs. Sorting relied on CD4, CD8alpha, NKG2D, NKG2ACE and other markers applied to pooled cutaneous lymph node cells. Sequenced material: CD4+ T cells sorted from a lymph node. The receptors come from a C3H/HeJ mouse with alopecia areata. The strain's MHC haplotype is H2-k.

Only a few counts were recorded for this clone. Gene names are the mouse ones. The CDR3 bases that were read are TGTGCCAGCAGTCCAAGGGACAGTACAAACTCC. It codes for CASSPRDSTNS. The whole CDR3 reads CASSPRDSTNSDYTF. This chain connects TRBV19 to TRBJ1-2, with 7 bases aligning to TRBD1. Read data end 4 residues before the CDR3 end; the end is taken from the germline J gene. The CDR3 is 15 residues long. Germline-derived CDR1 and CDR2 are FNHDT and SITEND (reference sequence). Trimming removed 4 bases from V and 0 bases from J; junction bases left unmatched: 6.

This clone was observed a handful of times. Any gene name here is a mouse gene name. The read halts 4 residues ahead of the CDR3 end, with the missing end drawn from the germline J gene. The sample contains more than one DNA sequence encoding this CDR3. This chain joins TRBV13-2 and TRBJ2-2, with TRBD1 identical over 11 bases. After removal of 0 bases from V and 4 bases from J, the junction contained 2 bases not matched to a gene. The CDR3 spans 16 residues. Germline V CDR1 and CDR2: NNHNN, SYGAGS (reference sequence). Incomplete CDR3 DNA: TGTGCCAGCGGTGATGCAGGGACAGGGGGCACCGGG. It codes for CASGDAGTGGTG. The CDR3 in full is CASGDAGTGGTGQLYF.

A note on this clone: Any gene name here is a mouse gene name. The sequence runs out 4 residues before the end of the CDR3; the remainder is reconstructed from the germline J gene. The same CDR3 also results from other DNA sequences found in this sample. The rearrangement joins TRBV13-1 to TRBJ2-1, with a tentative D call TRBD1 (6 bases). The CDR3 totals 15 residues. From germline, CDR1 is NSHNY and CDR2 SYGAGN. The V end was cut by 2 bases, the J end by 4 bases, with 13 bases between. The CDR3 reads CASSDPGTKYAEQFF. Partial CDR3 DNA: TGTGCCAGCAGTGACCCTGGGACAAAATATGCT.

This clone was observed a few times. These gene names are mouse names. The CDR3 bases that were read are TGTGCCAGCAGCCAAGAGAGGACAAATAGTGCAGAA. This encodes CASSQERTNSAE. The whole CDR3 protein reads CASSQERTNSAETLYF. This chain uses TRBV5 with TRBJ2-3, with D tentatively TRBD1 (5 bases). The CDR3 extends 4 residues past the end of the read, so its final part is completed from the germline J gene. The CDR3 runs to 16 residues. Trimming removed 0 bases from V and 0 bases from J, with 10 bases in between. In germline, CDR1 is LGHNA, CDR2 YNLKQL (reference sequence).

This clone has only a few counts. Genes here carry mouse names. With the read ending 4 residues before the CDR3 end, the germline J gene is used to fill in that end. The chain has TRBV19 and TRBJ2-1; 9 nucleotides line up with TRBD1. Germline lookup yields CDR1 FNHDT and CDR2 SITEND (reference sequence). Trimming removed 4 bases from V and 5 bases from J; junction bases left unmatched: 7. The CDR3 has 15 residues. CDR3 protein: CASSLRRDRDAEQFF. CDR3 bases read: TGTGCCAGCAGTCTGCGACGGGACAGGGATGCT.

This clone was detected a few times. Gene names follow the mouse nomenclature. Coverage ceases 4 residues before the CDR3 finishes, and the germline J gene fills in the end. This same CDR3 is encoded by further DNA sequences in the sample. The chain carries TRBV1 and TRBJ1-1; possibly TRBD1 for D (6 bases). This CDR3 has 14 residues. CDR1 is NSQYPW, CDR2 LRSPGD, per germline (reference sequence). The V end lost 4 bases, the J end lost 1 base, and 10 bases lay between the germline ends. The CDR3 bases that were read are TGCACCTGCAGTGGACCGGGACAAAACACA. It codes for CTCSGPGQNT. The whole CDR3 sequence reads CTCSGPGQNTEVFF.

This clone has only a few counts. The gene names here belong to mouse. CDR3 in amino acids: CASSDARGGFAEQFF. The CDR3 DNA, read in part, is TGTGCCAGCAGTGATGCACGGGGGGGCTTTGCT. This chain connects TRBV13-3 to TRBJ2-1; 8 bases agree with TRBD2. The read ends 4 residues shy of where the CDR3 ends; the end is completed using the germline J gene. CDR3 length: 15 residues. Losses at the gene ends were 0 bases for V and 6 bases for J; bases not matched to a gene: 5. Germline V CDR1 and CDR2: NNHDY, SYVADS.

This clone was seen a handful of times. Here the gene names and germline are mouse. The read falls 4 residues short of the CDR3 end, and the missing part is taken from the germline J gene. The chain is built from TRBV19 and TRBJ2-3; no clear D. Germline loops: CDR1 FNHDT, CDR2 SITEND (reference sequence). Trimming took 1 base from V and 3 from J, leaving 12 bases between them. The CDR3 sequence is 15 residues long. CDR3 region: CASSIRQAGAETLYF. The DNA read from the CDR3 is TGTGCCAGCAGTATAAGGCAGGCCGGAGCAGAA.

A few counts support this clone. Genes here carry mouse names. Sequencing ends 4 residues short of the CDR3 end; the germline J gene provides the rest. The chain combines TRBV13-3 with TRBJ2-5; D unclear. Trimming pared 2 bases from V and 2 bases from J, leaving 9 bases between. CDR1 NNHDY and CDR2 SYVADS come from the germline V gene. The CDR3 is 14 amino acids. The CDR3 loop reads CASSEDSLQDTQYF. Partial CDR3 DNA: TGTGCCAGCAGTGAAGACTCCCTCCAAGAC. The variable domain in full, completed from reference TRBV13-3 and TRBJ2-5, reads EAAVTQSPRSKVAVTGGKVTLSCHQTNNHDYMYWYRQDTGHGLRLIHYSYVADSTEKGDIPDGYKASRPSQENFSLILELASLSQTAVYFCASSEDSLQDTQYFGPGTRLLVL.

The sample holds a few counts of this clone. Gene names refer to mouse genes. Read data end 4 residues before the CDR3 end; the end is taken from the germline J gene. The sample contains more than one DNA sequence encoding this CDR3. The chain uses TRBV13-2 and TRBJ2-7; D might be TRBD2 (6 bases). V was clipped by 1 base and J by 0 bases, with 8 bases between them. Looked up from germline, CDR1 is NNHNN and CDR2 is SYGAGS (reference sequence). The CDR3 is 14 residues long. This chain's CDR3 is CASGDSGGSYEQYF. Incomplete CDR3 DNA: TGTGCCAGCGGTGATTCGGGGGGCTCCTAT.

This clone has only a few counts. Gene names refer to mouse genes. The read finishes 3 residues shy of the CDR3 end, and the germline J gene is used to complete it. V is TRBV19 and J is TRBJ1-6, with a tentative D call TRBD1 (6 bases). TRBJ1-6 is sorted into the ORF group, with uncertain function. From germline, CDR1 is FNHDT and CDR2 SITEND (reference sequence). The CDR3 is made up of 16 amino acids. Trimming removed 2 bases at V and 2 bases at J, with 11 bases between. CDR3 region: CASSMRGATYNSPLYF. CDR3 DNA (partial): TGTGCCAGCAGTATGAGGGGGGCGACCTATAATTCGCCC.

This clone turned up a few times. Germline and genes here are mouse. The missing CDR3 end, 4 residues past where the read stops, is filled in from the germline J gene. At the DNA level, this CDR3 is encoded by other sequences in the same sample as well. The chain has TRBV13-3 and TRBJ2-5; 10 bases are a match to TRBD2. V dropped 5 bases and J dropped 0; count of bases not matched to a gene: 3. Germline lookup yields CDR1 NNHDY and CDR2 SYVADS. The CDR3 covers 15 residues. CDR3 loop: CASSGDWGNQDTQYF. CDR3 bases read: TGTGCCAGCAGCGGGGACTGGGGAAACCAAGAC. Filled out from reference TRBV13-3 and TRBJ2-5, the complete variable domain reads EAAVTQSPRSKVAVTGGKVTLSCHQTNNHDYMYWYRQDTGHGLRLIHYSYVADSTEKGDIPDGYKASRPSQENFSLILELASLSQTAVYFCASSGDWGNQDTQYFGPGTRLLVL.

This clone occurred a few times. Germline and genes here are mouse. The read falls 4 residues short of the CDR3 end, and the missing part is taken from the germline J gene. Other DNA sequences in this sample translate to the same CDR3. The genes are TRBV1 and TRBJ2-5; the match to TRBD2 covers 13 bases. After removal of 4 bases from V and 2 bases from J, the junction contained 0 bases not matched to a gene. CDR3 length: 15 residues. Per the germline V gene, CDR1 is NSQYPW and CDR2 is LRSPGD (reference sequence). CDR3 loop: CTCSGTGGAQDTQYF. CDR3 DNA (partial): TGCACCTGCAGTGGGACTGGGGGGGCCCAAGAC.

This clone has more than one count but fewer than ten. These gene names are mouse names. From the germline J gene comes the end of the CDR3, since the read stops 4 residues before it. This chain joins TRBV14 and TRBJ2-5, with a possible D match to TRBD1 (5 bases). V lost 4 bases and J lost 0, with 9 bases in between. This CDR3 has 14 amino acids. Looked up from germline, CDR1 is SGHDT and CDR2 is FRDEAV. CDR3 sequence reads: CASSPRQNQDTQYF. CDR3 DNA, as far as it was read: TGTGCCAGCAGTCCCAGACAGAACCAAGAC.

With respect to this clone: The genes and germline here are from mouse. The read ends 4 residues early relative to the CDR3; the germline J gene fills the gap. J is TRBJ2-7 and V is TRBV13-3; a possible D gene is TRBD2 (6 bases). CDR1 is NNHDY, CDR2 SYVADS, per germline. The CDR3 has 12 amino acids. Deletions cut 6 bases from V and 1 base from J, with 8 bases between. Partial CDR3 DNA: TGTGCCAGCATGGGACTTTCCTAT. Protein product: CASMGLSY. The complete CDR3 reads CASMGLSYEQYF.

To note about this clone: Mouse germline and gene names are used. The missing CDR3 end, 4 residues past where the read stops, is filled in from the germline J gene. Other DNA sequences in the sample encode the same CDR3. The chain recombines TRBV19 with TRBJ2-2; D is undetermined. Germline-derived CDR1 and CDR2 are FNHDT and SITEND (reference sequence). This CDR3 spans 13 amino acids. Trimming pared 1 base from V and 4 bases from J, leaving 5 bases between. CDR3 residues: CASSIQGTGQLYF. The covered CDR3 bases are TGTGCCAGCAGTATACAAGGCACCGGG.

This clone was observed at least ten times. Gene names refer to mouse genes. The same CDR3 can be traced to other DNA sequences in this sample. The CDR3 bases that were read are TGTGCCAGCAGGGGGACTGGGGGTGCAGAA. Translating it yields CASRGTGGAE. The full CDR3 sequence reads CASRGTGGAETLYF. The chain links TRBV13-1 to TRBJ2-3, with TRBD2 identical over 10 bases. The read comes to an end 4 residues before the CDR3 does, leaving the germline J gene to fill in the end. Germline CDR1 reads NSHNY; CDR2 reads SYGAGN. CDR3 length equals 14 residues. J lost 1 base, V lost 5 bases, and 1 base had no gene match.

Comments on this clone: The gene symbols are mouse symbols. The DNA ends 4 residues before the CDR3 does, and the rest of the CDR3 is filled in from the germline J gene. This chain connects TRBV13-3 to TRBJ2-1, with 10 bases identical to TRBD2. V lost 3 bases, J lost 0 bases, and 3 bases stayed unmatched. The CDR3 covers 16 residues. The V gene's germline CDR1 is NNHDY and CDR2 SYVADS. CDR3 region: CASSGLGGNNYAEQFF. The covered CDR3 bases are TGTGCCAGCAGTGGACTGGGGGGCAATAACTATGCT.

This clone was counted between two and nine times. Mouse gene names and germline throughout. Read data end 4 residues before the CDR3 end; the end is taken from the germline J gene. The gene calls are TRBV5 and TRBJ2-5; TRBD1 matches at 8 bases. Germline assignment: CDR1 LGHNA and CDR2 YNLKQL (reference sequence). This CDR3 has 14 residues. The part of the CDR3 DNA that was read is TGTGCCAGCAGCCCCCGACAGGGGCTAGAC. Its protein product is CASSPRQGLD. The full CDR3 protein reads CASSPRQGLDTQYF.

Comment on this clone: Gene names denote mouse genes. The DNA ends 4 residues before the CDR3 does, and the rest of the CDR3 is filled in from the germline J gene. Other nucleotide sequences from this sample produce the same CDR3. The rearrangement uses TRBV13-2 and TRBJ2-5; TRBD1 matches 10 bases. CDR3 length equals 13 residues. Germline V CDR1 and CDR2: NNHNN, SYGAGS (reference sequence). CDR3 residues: CASGGQGRDTQYF. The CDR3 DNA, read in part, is TGTGCCAGCGGGGGACAGGGGAGGGAC.

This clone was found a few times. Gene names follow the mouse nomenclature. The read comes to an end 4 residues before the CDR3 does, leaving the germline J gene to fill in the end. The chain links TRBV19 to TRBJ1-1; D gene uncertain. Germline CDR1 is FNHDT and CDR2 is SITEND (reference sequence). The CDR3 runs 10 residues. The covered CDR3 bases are TGTGCCAGCAGTAGGGCA. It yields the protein CASSRA. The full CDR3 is CASSRAEVFF.

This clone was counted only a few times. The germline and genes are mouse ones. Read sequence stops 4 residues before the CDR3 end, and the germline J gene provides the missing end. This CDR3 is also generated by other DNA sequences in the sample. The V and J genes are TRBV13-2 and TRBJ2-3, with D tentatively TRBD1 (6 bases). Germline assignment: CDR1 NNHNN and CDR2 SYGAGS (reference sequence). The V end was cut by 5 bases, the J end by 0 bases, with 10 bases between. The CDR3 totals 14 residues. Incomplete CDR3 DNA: TGTGCCAGCGGCTCCAGGGGTAGTGCAGAA. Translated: CASGSRGSAE. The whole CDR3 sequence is CASGSRGSAETLYF.

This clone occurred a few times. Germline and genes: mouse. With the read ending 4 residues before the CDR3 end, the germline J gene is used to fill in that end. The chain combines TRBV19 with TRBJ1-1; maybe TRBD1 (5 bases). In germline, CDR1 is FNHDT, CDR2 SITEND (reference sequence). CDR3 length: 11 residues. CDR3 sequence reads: CASSRQSEVFF. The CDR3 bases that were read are TGTGCCAGCAGTCGACAGTCA.

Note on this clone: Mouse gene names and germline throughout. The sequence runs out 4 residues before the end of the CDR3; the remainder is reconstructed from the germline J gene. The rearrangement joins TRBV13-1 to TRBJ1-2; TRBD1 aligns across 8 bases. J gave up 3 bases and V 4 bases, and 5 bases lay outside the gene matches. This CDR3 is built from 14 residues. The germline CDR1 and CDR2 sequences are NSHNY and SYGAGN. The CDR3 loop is CASSQDRADSDYTF. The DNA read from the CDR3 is TGTGCCAGCAGTCAGGACAGGGCGGACTCC.

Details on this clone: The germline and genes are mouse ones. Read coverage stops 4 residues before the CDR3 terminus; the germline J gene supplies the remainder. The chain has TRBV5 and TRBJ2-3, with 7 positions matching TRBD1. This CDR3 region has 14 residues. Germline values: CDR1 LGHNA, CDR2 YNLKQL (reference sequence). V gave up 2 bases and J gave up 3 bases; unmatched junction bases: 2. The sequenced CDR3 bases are TGTGCCAGCAGCCAAACAGGGGAGGCAGAA. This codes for CASSQTGEAE. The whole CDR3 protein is CASSQTGEAETLYF.

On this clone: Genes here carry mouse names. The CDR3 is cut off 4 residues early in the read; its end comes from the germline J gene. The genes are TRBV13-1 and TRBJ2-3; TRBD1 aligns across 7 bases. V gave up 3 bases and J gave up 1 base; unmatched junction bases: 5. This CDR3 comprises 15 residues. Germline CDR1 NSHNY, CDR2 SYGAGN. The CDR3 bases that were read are TGTGCCAGCAGTGTTGGGACAGAGGGTGCAGAA. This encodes CASSVGTEGAE. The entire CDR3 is CASSVGTEGAETLYF.

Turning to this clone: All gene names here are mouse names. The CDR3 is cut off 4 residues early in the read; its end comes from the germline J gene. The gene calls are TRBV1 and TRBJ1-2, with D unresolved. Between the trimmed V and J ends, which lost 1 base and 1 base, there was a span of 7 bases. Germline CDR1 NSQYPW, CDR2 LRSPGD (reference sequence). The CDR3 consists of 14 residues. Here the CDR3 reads CTCSAAGKNSDYTF. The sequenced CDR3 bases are TGCACCTGCAGTGCAGCTGGGAAAAACTCC.